Below, 32 T cell receptor beta chains from the same sample are listed, as sequenced in a study of identical twins' blood T cells. MiXCR, run by TCRdb on the 5' RACE reads, gives a single entry per CDR3 protein. This table holds fewer than 450,000 distinct CDR3 sequences, roughly 31% found once. Specimen: PBMCs. The receptors originated from a woman between 18 and 55 years old in good health.

The chain couples TRBV29-1 to TRBJ2-5; D remains unclear. There are 13 residues in the CDR3. Germline V lookup: CDR1 SQVTM, CDR2 ANQGSEA. V gave up 6 bases and J gave up 4 bases, with 15 bases separating them. Here the CDR3 DNA reads TGCAGCGTGGATCAAGAGGCACCAGAGACCCAGTACTTC. Translating gives CSVDQEAPETQYF.

As to this clonotype: A read error may be the cause here, since a much bigger clone is one base away. V gene TRBV25-1 combines with J gene TRBJ2-7, with 7 bases lining up with TRBD1. There are 14 residues in the CDR3. CDR1 MGHDK and CDR2 SYGVNS come from the germline V gene. V lost 5 bases to trimming and J lost 4 bases; unmatched junction nucleotides: 8. The CDR3 DNA follows: TGTGCCAGCAGTATCAGGACAGGATCTTACGAGCAGTACTTC. Its translation: CASSIRTGSYEQYF.

The chain links TRBV19 to TRBJ1-1, with D perhaps matching TRBD1 (5 bases). V shed 3 bases and J shed 0 bases, with 11 bases lying between them. This CDR3 is built from 15 residues. Germline V gene data show CDR1 as LNHDA and CDR2 as SQIVND (reference sequence). Written as DNA, the CDR3 is TGTGCCAGTAGTATGATTATGGGGGTGAACACTGAAGCTTTCTTT. This codes for CASSMIMGVNTEAFF. The full variable domain, in which reference TRBV19 and TRBJ1-1 provide the parts outside the CDR3, is DGGITQSPKYLFRKEGQNVTLSCEQNLNHDAMYWYRQDPGQGLRLIYYSQIVNDFQKGDIAEGYSVSREKKESFPLTVTSAQKNPTAFYLCASSMIMGVNTEAFFGQGTRLTVV.

V usage is TRBV27 and J usage is TRBJ2-2, with 8 bases that match TRBD2. CDR3 size: 15 residues. The junction had 4 bases not matched to a gene; V was cut back by 7 bases and J by 0 bases. Germline loops: CDR1 MNHEY, CDR2 SMNVEV (reference sequence). CDR3 in DNA: TGTGCCAGCAAAACTAGCGGAACGAACACCGGGGAGCTGTTTTTT. Translated: CASKTSGTNTGELFF.

Concerning this clonotype itself: The junction shows a germline mismatch at one end, possibly a read error. The gene calls are TRBV7-7 and TRBJ2-5, with D possibly being TRBD1 or TRBD2 (6 bases each). The CDR3 is 13 amino acids. Germline CDR1 SSHAT, CDR2 FNYEAQ (reference sequence). The CDR3 protein is CASSWGAIETQYF. Here the CDR3 DNA reads TGTGCTAGCAGCTGGGGGGCCATTGAGACCCAGTACTTC.

Notes on this clonotype: This likely comes from a read error, as the CDR3 has no conserved phenylalanine or tryptophan at its end. The J gene is TRBJ1-1, the V gene TRBV6-5; no reliable D call. The germline CDR1 and CDR2 sequences are MNHEY and SVGAGI. This CDR3 spans 15 amino acids. Trimming removed 6 bases from V and 1 base from J, with 15 bases in between. DNA of the CDR3: TGTGCCAGCAGACTACGACCGGGAAGGAACACTGAAGCTTTCTGT. Translation: CASRLRPGRNTEAFC.

The gene calls are TRBV18 and TRBJ1-1; D unclear. Germline lookup yields CDR1 KGHSH and CDR2 LQKENI. Deletions cut 2 bases from V and 3 bases from J, with 13 bases between. The CDR3 sequence is 15 residues long. In nucleotides, the CDR3 is TGTGCCAGCTCACCATTTGGAGGGTTGGACACTGAAGCTTTCTTT. This translates into CASSPFGGLDTEAFF.

This clonotype was recorded a few times. The chain employs TRBV6-5 and TRBJ1-3; 8 nucleotides line up with TRBD1. Germline lookup yields CDR1 MNHEY and CDR2 SVGAGI. This CDR3 is built from 16 residues. V was pared by 3 bases and J by 5 bases, with 9 bases of the junction left unmatched. This CDR3 is CASSYSTGVSRNTIYF. The CDR3 bases are TGTGCCAGCAGTTATTCGACAGGGGTTAGTAGAAACACCATATATTTT.

The rearrangement uses TRBV20-1 and TRBJ2-5; D ambiguous. Germline CDR1 is DFQATT and CDR2 is SNEGSKA (reference sequence). Deletions cut 4 bases from V and 1 base from J, with 10 bases between. CDR3 size: 13 residues. CDR3 DNA sequence: TGCAGTGCTATCAGTCAGTTCCAAGAGACCCAGTACTTC. The encoded protein is CSAISQFQETQYF.

The rearrangement joins TRBV20-1 to TRBJ1-4; D gene unclear. Per the germline V gene, CDR1 is DFQATT and CDR2 is SNEGSKA (reference sequence). This CDR3 has 13 amino acids. Trimming cost V 3 bases and J 0 bases, with 5 bases left between them. CDR3 sequence reads: CSARSATNEKLFF. The CDR3 nucleotides are TGCAGTGCTAGGTCCGCAACTAATGAAAAACTGTTTTTT.

The J gene is TRBJ1-1, the V gene TRBV3-1, with D tentatively TRBD1 (5 bases). V lost 3 bases to trimming and J lost 5 bases, with 13 bases between them. The CDR3 totals 14 residues. Germline V lookup: CDR1 LGHDT, CDR2 YNNKEL (reference sequence). CDR3 sequence: CASSHGRGGTEAFF. CDR3 in DNA: TGTGCCAGCAGCCACGGCCGGGGGGGGACTGAAGCTTTCTTT.

In its sample, this clonotype was seen once. This sequence joins TRBV5-1 and TRBJ2-7; D is perhaps TRBD1 or TRBD2 (5 bases each). V was shortened by 2 bases and J by 2 bases, with 11 bases between the two germline ends. Germline values: CDR1 SGHRS, CDR2 YFSETQ. The CDR3 has 14 residues. This chain's CDR3 is CASSFSGATYEQYF. In DNA form, the CDR3 reads TGCGCCAGCAGCTTCTCCGGGGCCACCTACGAGCAGTACTTC.

This clonotype was detected ten times or more. CDR3 nucleotides: TGTGCCAGCAGCTCATGGACTAGCGGGGGCTACAATGAGCAGTTCTTC. This codes for CASSSWTSGGYNEQFF. The chain joins TRBV9 to TRBJ2-1, with 13 positions matching TRBD2. The J segment lost 3 bases and the V segment lost 4 bases, leaving 4 bases of the junction unmatched. This CDR3 comprises 16 residues. Germline V gives CDR1 SGDLS, CDR2 YYNGEE.

The chain couples TRBV6-6 to TRBJ2-7; TRBD2 aligns across 13 bases. The CDR3 extends over 17 amino acids. Germline CDR1 and CDR2: MNHNY and SVGAGI (reference sequence). Trimming cost V 7 bases and J 4 bases; bases outside gene matches: 13. In DNA, the CDR3 is TGTGCCAGCAACGCCGGGACTAGCGGGGCCAGACGTTACGAGCAGTACTTC. Encoded protein: CASNAGTSGARRYEQYF.

The chain links TRBV7-2 to TRBJ2-3; D ambiguous. Between the trimmed V and J ends, which lost 8 bases and 0 bases, there was a span of 9 bases. Looked up from germline, CDR1 is SGHTA and CDR2 is FQGNSA. This CDR3 region has 13 residues. CDR3 in DNA: TGTGCCAGCCGCTCCGGTAGCACAGATACGCAGTATTTT. As protein: CASRSGSTDTQYF.

The chain recombines TRBV7-2 with TRBJ2-3; 9 nucleotides line up with TRBD2. The germline CDR1 and CDR2 sequences are SGHTA and FQGNSA. CDR3 length equals 16 residues. Germline trimming cut 1 base from V and 2 bases from J; bases unmatched to any gene: 4. In nucleotides, the CDR3 is TGTGCCAGCAGCTTAGTATCTAGCGGGGCCACAGATACGCAGTATTTT. It specifies CASSLVSSGATDTQYF.

This clonotype has only a few counts. The rearrangement links TRBV7-3 to TRBJ2-2, with D hard to call. Trimming removed 2 bases from V and 6 bases from J, with 7 bases in between. Germline V CDR1 and CDR2: SGHTA, FQGTGA. This CDR3 spans 13 amino acids. The CDR3 bases are TGTGCCAGCAGCTTAGACGCATCCGGGGAGCTGTTTTTT. This sequence encodes CASSLDASGELFF.

A remark on this clonotype: A much larger clone is a single base away; this may be a read error. The rearrangement uses TRBV6-5 and TRBJ2-4; D might be TRBD1 or TRBD2, each matching 6 bases. CDR1 is MNHEY and CDR2 is SVGAGI in the germline V gene. Trimming cost V 2 bases and J 11 bases, with 13 bases left between them. This CDR3 is 13 amino acids long. In DNA form, the CDR3 reads TGTGCCAGCAGTTACAGGGGGGATGCCGTTCAGTACTTC. Protein: CASSYRGDAVQYF.

This chain uses TRBV20-1 with TRBJ2-7; 7 bases are shared with TRBD1. CDR1 and CDR2 from the germline V gene are DFQATT and SNEGSKA (reference sequence). The CDR3 covers 15 residues. Losses at the gene ends were 1 base for V and 6 bases for J; bases not matched to a gene: 12. Written as DNA, the CDR3 is TGCAGTGCTAGAGCATTAGGGACAGCCCACGCCGAGCAGTACTTC. Protein product: CSARALGTAHAEQYF.

This clonotype was counted a few times. The chain is built from TRBV6-5 and TRBJ2-5; a weak D match, TRBD2 (5 bases). This CDR3 spans 14 amino acids. V lost 5 bases to trimming and J lost 4 bases, with 14 bases between them. Germline CDR1 reads MNHEY; CDR2 reads SVGAGI. The CDR3 loop is CASSPRTFPETQYF. The DNA of the CDR3 is TGTGCCAGCAGTCCTCGGACTTTCCCAGAGACCCAGTACTTC.

Concerning this clonotype itself: One base away lies a much larger clone, so this may be a sequencing read error. This chain joins TRBV5-1 and TRBJ1-1, with D possibly TRBD1 on 6 matching bases. Trimming pared 1 base from V and 3 bases from J, leaving 22 bases between. Germline V gene lookup returns CDR1 SGHRS and CDR2 YFSETQ. The CDR3 is made up of 18 amino acids. The CDR3 loop reads CASSLPYRVLYPYTEAFF. CDR3 DNA sequence: TGCGCCAGCAGCTTGCCCTACAGGGTGCTTTACCCTTACACTGAAGCTTTCTTT.

This clonotype was seen only a few times. V usage is TRBV2 and J usage is TRBJ2-7; 12 nucleotides agree with TRBD1. The V gene's germline CDR1 is SNHLY and CDR2 FYNNEI. V gave up 7 bases and J gave up 5 bases; unmatched junction bases: 9. The CDR3 is 15 residues long. For the CDR3, the DNA is TGTGCCAGCAACTCTGGGACAGGGGGCTTCGACGAGCAGTACTTC. Translated: CASNSGTGGFDEQYF. Full variable domain (outside the CDR3, taken from reference TRBV2 and TRBJ2-7): EPEVTQTPSHQVTQMGQEVILRCVPISNHLYFYWYRQILGQKVEFLVSFYNNEISEKSEIFDDQFSVERPDGSNFTLKIRSTKLEDSAMYFCASNSGTGGFDEQYFGPGTRLTVT.

The rearrangement links TRBV18 to TRBJ2-1; D unclear. Germline V gene lookup returns CDR1 KGHSH and CDR2 LQKENI. V shed 0 bases and J shed 9 bases, with 12 bases lying between them. The CDR3 is 14 residues long. In nucleotides, the CDR3 is TGTGCCAGCTCACCACCGTTGAGCATCGGTGAGCAGTTCTTC. It translates to CASSPPLSIGEQFF.

The rearrangement joins TRBV6-5 to TRBJ1-4; D ambiguous. V lost 3 bases, J lost 7 bases, and 9 bases lay in between. Germline values: CDR1 MNHEY, CDR2 SVGAGI. The CDR3 contains 13 residues. CDR3 sequence reads: CASSYNSREKLFF. DNA for the CDR3: TGTGCCAGCAGTTATAACAGCCGTGAAAAACTGTTTTTT.

In its sample, this clonotype was seen a few times. This sequence joins TRBV29-1 and TRBJ2-1; tentative D call: TRBD2 (5 bases). V lost 3 bases to trimming and J lost 6 bases, with 15 bases between them. This CDR3 has 14 amino acids. CDR1 is SQVTM, CDR2 ANQGSEA, per germline. The CDR3 region is CSVDRLSGSNEQFF. The DNA of the CDR3 is TGCAGCGTTGACCGCCTTAGTGGGAGCAATGAGCAGTTCTTC.

The gene calls are TRBV6-6 and TRBJ1-6; the D is unclear. This CDR3 comprises 16 residues. V was clipped by 0 bases and J by 4 bases, with 10 bases between them. Germline values: CDR1 MNHNY, CDR2 SVGAGI (reference sequence). The CDR3 DNA reads as TGTGCCAGCAGTTACTCGAGAGAGCTTTATAATTCACCCCTCCACTTT. Its translation is CASSYSRELYNSPLHF.

This clonotype came up a few times. This chain uses TRBV3-1 with TRBJ2-3; 9 bases line up with TRBD2. This CDR3 comprises 17 residues. The V gene's germline CDR1 is LGHDT and CDR2 YNNKEL (reference sequence). With 0 bases clipped from V and 0 bases from J, the junction kept 4 bases outside the gene matches. The CDR3, as DNA: TGTGCCAGCAGCCAAGATTTAGCGGGGGCCAGCACAGATACGCAGTATTTT. Encoded protein: CASSQDLAGASTDTQYF.

This clonotype was found a few times. The chain joins TRBV9 to TRBJ2-2, with 7 bases lining up with TRBD1. Germline V lookup: CDR1 SGDLS, CDR2 YYNGEE. The CDR3 has 16 amino acids. The trim removed 4 bases at V and 3 bases at J, leaving 9 bases unmatched. The CDR3 DNA sequence: TGTGCCAGCAGCTTTGGAAAGGGGGCCTACACCGGGGAGCTGTTTTTT. Translated: CASSFGKGAYTGELFF.

Only a few counts were recorded for this clonotype. V usage is TRBV7-2 and J usage is TRBJ2-1, with D maybe TRBD2 (6 bases). With 0 bases removed from V and 6 bases from J, the gap between germline ends came to 9 bases. Germline values: CDR1 SGHTA, CDR2 FQGNSA. The CDR3 runs to 14 residues. The CDR3 is CASSLASSANEQFF. CDR3 nucleotide sequence: TGTGCCAGCAGCTTAGCGTCTAGCGCCAATGAGCAGTTCTTC.

The rearrangement joins TRBV18 to TRBJ1-5; D is ambiguous. The ends were cut back, 6 bases at V and 0 bases at J, with 6 bases in the middle. Germline V gives CDR1 KGHSH, CDR2 LQKENI. The CDR3 is made up of 13 amino acids. The CDR3 is CASSQLSNQPQHF. In nucleotides, the CDR3 is TGTGCCAGCTCCCAACTTAGCAATCAGCCCCAGCATTTT.

The genes are TRBV9 and TRBJ1-2; D gene uncertain. Germline CDR1 is SGDLS and CDR2 is YYNGEE. V lost 0 bases and J 4 bases, leaving 7 bases between the germline ends. The CDR3 contains 13 residues. Here the CDR3 reads CASSVDGSYGYTF. CDR3 DNA sequence: TGTGCCAGCAGCGTAGATGGGAGCTATGGCTACACCTTC.

The CDR3 reads CSATDSGHANEKLFF. For the CDR3, the DNA is TGCAGTGCTACCGATTCGGGACATGCTAATGAAAAACTGTTTTTT. The chain carries TRBV20-1 and TRBJ1-4; possibly TRBD1 for D (6 bases). The CDR3 covers 15 residues. Looked up from germline, CDR1 is DFQATT and CDR2 is SNEGSKA (reference sequence). Trimming shortened V by 4 bases and J by 3 bases, and 15 bases separated the two germline ends.